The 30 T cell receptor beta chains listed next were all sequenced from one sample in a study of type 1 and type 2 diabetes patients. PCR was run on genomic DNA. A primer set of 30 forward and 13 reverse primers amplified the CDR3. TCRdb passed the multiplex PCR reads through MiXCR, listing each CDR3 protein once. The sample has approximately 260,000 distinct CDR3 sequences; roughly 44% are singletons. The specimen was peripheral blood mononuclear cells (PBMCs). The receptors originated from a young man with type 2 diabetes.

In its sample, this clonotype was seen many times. CDR3 sequence reads: CASSQGQGYGYTF. CDR3 nucleotides: TGTGCCAGCAGCCAGGGACAGGGCTATGGCTACACCTTC. This chain joins TRBV14 and TRBJ1-2; 9 bases align to TRBD1. Germline loops: CDR1 SGHDN, CDR2 FVKESK. The ends lost 3 bases at V and 4 bases at J; junction bases unmatched: 0. This CDR3 has 13 residues.

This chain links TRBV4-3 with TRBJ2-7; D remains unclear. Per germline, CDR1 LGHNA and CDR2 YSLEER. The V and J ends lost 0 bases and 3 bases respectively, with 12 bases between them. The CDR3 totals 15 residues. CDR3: CASSQDLDNFYEQYF. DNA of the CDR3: TGCGCCAGCAGCCAAGATCTCGATAATTTCTACGAGCAGTACTTC.

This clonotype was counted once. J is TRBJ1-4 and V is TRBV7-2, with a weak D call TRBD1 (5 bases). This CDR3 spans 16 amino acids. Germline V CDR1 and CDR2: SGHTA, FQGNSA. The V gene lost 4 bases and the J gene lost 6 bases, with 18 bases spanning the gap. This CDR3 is CASSSRPGGEHEKLFF. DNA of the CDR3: TGTGCCAGCAGCTCAAGACCAGGAGGGGAACATGAAAAACTGTTTTTT. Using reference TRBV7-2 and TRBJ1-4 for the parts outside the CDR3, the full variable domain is GAGVSQSPSNKVTEKGKDVELRCDPISGHTALYWYRQSLGQGLEFLIYFQGNSAPDKSGLPSDRFSAERTGGSVSTLTIQRTQQEDSAVYLCASSSRPGGEHEKLFFGSGTQLSVL.

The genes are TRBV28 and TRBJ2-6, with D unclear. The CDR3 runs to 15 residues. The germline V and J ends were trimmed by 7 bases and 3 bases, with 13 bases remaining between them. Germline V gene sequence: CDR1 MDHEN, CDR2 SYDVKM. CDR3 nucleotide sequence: TGTGCCAGCACCCGTCCGAGTGGTGGGGCCAACGTCCTGACTTTC. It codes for CASTRPSGGANVLTF.

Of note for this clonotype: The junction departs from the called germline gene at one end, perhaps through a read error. The CDR3 nucleotides are TGCGCCAGCAGTCGCACCTCCCCGGGACATGCGAACACTGAAGCTTTCTTT. Amino acid sequence: CASSRTSPGHANTEAFF. The chain is built from TRBV7-2 and TRBJ1-1, with D possibly matching TRBD1 (6 bases). From germline, CDR1 is SGHTA and CDR2 FQGNSA. The CDR3 runs 17 residues.

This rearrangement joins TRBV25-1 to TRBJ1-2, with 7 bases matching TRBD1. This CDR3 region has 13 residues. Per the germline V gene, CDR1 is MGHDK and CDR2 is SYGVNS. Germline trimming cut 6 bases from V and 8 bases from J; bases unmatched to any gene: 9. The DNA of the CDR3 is TGTGCCAGCAGCCACAGTGGACAGGTGGGCTACACCTTC. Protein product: CASSHSGQVGYTF.

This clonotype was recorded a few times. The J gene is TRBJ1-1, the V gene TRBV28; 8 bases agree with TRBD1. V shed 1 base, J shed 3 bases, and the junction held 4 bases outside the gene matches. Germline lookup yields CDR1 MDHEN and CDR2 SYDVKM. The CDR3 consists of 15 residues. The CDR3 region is CASSLFYRGDTEAFF. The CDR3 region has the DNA TGTGCCAGCAGTTTATTCTACAGGGGGGACACTGAAGCTTTCTTT. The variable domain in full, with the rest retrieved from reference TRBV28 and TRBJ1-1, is DVKVTQSSRYLVKRTGEKVFLECVQDMDHENMFWYRQDPGLGLRLIYFSYDVKMKEKGDIPEGYSVSREKKERFSLILESASTNQTSMYLCASSLFYRGDTEAFFGQGTRLTVV.

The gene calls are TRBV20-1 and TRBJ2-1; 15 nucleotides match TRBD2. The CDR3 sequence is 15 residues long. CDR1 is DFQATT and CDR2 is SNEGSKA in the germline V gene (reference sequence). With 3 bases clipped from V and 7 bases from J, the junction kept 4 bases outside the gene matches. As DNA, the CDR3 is TGCAGTGCTAGGAAAGGGACTAGCGGGAGGAATGAGCAGTTCTTC. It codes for CSARKGTSGRNEQFF.

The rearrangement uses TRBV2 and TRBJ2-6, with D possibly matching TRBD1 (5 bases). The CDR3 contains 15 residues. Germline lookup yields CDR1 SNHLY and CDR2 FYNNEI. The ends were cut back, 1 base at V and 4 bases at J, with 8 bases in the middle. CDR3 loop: CASSEEGYGANVLTF. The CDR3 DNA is TGTGCCAGCAGTGAAGAGGGGTACGGGGCCAACGTCCTGACTTTC.

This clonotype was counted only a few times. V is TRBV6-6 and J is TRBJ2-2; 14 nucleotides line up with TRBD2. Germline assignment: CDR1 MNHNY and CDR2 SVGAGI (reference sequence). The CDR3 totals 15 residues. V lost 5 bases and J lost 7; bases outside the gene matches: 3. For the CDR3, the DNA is TGTGCCAGCAGTGGGACTAGCGGGAGACACGGGGAGCTGTTTTTT. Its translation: CASSGTSGRHGELFF.

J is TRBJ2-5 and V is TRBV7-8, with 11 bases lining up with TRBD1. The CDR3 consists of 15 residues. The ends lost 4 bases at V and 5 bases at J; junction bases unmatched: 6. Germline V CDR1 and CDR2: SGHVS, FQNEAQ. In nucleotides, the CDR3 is TGTGCCAGCAGCTCGGGACAGGGGGTTAGTGAGACCCAGTACTTC. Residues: CASSSGQGVSETQYF.

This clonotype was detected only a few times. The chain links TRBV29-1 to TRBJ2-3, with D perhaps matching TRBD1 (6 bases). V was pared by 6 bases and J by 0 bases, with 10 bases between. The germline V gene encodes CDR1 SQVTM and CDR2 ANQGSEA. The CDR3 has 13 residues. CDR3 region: CSVDSPSTDTQYF. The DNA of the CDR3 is TGCAGCGTGGACAGCCCTAGCACAGATACGCAGTATTTT.

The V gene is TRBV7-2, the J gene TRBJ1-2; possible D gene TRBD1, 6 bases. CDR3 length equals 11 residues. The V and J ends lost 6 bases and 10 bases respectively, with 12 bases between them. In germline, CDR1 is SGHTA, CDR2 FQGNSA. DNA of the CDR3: TGTGCCAGCAGGCCGGGGGGGGCCTACACCTTC. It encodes CASRPGGAYTF.

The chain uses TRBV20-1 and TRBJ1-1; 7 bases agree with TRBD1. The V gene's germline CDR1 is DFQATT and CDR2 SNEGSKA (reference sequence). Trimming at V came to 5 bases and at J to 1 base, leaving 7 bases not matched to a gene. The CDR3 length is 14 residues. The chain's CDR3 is CSAVSGQKNTEAFF. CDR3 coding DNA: TGCAGTGCTGTGTCGGGACAGAAGAACACTGAAGCTTTCTTT.

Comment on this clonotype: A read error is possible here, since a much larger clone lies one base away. The CDR3 DNA reads TGCAGTGCTAGCCCTCAGAGGCCCTACGAGCAGTACTTC. Protein: CSASPQRPYEQYF. The gene calls are TRBV20-1 and TRBJ2-7; unclear D gene. The CDR3 extends over 13 amino acids. Germline V lookup: CDR1 DFQATT, CDR2 SNEGSKA (reference sequence). Trimming removed 3 bases at V and 2 bases at J, with 11 bases between.

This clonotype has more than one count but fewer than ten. DNA of the CDR3: TGCGCCAGCAGCCAAGACCCTTGGGAGGCAGGGGACGATGAAAAACTGTTTTTT. Amino acids: CASSQDPWEAGDDEKLFF. The chain joins TRBV4-1 to TRBJ1-4; tentatively, D is TRBD1 (6 bases). The CDR3 has 18 amino acids. Trimming removed 0 bases from V and 6 bases from J, with 20 bases in between. Germline CDR1 is MGHRA and CDR2 is YSYEKL.

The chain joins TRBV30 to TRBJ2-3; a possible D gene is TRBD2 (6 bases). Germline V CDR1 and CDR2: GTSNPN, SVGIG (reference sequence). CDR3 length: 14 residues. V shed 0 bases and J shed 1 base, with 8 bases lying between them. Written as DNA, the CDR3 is TGTGCCTGGAGTGTGACGGGAGGCACAGATACGCAGTATTTT. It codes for CAWSVTGGTDTQYF.

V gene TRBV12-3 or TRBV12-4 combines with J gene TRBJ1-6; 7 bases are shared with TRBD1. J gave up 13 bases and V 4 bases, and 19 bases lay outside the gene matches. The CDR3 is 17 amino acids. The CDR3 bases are TGTGCCAGCAGTTCCACTGGTAGGGACAGCACGATGTCGCCCCTCCACTTT. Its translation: CASSSTGRDSTMSPLHF.

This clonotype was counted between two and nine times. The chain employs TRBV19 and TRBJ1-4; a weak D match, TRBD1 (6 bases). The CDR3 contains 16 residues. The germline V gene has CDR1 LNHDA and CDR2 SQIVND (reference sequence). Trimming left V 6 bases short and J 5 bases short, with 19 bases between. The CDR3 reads CASRYREDSTNEKLFF. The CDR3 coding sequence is TGTGCCAGTAGGTACAGGGAGGATTCCACGAATGAAAAACTGTTTTTT.

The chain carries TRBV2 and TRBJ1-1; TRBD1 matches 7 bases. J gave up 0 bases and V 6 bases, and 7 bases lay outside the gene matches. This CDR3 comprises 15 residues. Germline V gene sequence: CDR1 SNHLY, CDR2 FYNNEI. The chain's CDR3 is CASSPPTGMNTEAFF. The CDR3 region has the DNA TGTGCCAGCAGCCCGCCGACAGGGATGAACACTGAAGCTTTCTTT.

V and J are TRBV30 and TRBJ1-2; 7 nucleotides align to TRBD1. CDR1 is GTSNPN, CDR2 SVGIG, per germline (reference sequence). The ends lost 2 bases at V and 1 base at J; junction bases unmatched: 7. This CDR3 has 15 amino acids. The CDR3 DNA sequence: TGTGCCTGGAGTCCCGGACAGGAACTTAACTATGGCTACACCTTC. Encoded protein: CAWSPGQELNYGYTF.

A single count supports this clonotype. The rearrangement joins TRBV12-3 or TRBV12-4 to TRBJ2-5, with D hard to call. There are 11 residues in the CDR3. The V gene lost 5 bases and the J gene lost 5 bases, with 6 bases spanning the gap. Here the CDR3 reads CASSMTETQYF. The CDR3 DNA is TGTGCCAGCAGTATGACGGAGACCCAGTACTTC.

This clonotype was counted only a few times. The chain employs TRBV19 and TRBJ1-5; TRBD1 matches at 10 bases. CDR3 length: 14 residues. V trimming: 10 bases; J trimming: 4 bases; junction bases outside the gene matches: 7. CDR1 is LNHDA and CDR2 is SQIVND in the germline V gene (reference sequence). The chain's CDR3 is CATHEGQGNQPQHF. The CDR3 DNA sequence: TGTGCCACCCACGAGGGACAGGGGAATCAGCCCCAGCATTTT.

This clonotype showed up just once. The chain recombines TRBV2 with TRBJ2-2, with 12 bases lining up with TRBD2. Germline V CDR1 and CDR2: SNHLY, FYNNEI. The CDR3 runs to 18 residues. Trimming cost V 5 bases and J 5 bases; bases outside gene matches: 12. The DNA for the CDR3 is TGTGCCAGCAGTTATCGGGTCCTAGCGGGGGGGGGAACCGGGGAGCTGTTTTTT. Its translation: CASSYRVLAGGGTGELFF. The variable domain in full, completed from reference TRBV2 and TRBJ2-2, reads EPEVTQTPSHQVTQMGQEVILRCVPISNHLYFYWYRQILGQKVEFLVSFYNNEISEKSEIFDDQFSVERPDGSNFTLKIRSTKLEDSAMYFCASSYRVLAGGGTGELFFGEGSRLTVL.

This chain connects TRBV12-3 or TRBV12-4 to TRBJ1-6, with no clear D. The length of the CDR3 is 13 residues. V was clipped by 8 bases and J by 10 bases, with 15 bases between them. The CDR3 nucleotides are TGTGCCAGCCTCAGCGTCAACGGGTCACCCCTCCACTTT. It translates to CASLSVNGSPLHF.

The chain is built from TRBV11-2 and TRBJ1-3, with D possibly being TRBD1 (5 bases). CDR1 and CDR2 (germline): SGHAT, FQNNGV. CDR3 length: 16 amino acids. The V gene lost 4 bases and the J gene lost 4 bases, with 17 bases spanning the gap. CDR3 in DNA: TGTGCCAGCAGCTCCTTTTTCGGGGCAGAAGGAAACACCATATATTTT. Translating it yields CASSSFFGAEGNTIYF.

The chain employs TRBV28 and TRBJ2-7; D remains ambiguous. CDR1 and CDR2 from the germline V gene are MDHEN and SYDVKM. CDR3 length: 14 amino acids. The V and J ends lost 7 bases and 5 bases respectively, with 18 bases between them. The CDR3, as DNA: TGTGCCAGCACCCCTGGGCGAGAGGCGAACGAGCAGTACTTC. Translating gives CASTPGREANEQYF.

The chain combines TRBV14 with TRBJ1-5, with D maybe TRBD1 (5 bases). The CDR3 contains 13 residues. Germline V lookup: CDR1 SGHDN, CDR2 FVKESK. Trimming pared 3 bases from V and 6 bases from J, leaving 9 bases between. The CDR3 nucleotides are TGTGCCAGCAGCCAGGGGGGTTCTCAGCCCCAGCATTTT. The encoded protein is CASSQGGSQPQHF.

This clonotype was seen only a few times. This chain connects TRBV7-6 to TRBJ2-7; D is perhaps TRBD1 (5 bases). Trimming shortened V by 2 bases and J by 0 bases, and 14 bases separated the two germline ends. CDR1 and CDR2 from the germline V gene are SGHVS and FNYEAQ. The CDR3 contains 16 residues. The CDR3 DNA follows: TGTGCCAGCAGCTTAAGTACAGGCCGAAGCTCCTACGAGCAGTACTTC. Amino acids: CASSLSTGRSSYEQYF.

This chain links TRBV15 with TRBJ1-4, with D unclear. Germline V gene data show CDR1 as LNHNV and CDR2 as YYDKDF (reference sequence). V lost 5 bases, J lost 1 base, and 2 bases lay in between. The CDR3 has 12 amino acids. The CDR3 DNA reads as TGTGCCACCAGCCGAACTAATGAAAAACTGTTTTTT. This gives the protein CATSRTNEKLFF.